These T cell receptor beta chains were read from a single sample in a study of blood T cells in healthy people across ages. TCRdb analysed the 5' RACE reads with MiXCR anew, one entry per CDR3 protein. Here the sample spans approximately 800,000 distinct CDR3 sequences, about 53% being singletons. The sample was blood. The source is an elderly man in good health. CDR3s include the opening cysteine and the closing phenylalanine or tryptophan. A D gene is named only where the DNA matches it firmly. Only part of the rows carry a size: once, few, many, or a class if the clone is expanded.

V gene	D gene	J gene	clone size	CDR3 DNA	CDR3 protein
TRBV20-1	.	TRBJ2-4	few	TGCAGTGCTCCTCGCCAGGGGGGAAACCAGGAGCAGTACTTC	CSAPRQGGNQEQYF
TRBV20-1	.	TRBJ2-7	.	TGCAGTGCTAGAGGCCCATACAATGAGCAGTACTTC	CSARGPYNEQYF
TRBV10-3	.	TRBJ2-5	.	TGTGCCATCAGTGAATCAGGGGGGAATGAGCAGTACTTC	CAISESGGNEQYF
TRBV9	.	TRBJ2-7	few	TGTGCCAGCAGTGCCTCCGGGACAACTGTGTCCTACGAGCAGTACTTC	CASSASGTTVSYEQYF
TRBV20-1	TRBD1	TRBJ2-5	.	TGCAGTGCTGAGGACCGGACAGGGGATTACAATGAGCAGTACTTC	CSAEDRTGDYNEQYF
TRBV20-1	.	TRBJ2-7	.	TGCAGTGCTAGAGCGGCCGGGACGGTGACCCACGAGCAGTACTTC	CSARAAGTVTHEQYF
TRBV20-1	TRBD2	TRBJ2-7	.	TGCAGTGCTAGAGGTAGCGGGAGGGCCTACAATGAGCAGTACTTC	CSARGSGRAYNEQYF
TRBV25-1	TRBD2	TRBJ2-7	few	TGTGCCAGCAGTGACCCTAGTTCCCTCTTGGGCGGGAGTGGTGTCCACGAGCAGTACTTC	CASSDPSSLLGGSGVHEQYF
TRBV11-2	.	TRBJ2-1	few	TGTGCCAGCAGCTTAGACCACCTACACACCTTGTCTGAGCAGTTCTTC	CASSLDHLHTLSEQFF
TRBV12-3/TRBV12-4	TRBD1	TRBJ2-1	.	TGTGCCAGCATCACCGGGACAGGTTACTACAATGAGCAGTTCTTC	CASITGTGYYNEQFF
TRBV29-1	.	TRBJ2-7	once	TGCAGCGTTGACAGGGGGGGAGTCGAGCAGTACTTC	CSVDRGGVEQYF
TRBV11-3	.	TRBJ2-1	.	TGTGCCAGCAGCGTAGACTCGCGAGCTGAGCAGTTCTTC	CASSVDSRAEQFF
TRBV7-9	.	TRBJ2-3	few	TGTGCCAGCAGCTTAGCCGTGGGAGCCCACAGATACGCGTATTTT	CASSLAVGAHRYAYF
TRBV12-3/TRBV12-4	TRBD2	TRBJ2-1	.	TGTGCCACCGTAGGACTAGCGGGGGTCAATGAGCAGTTCTTC	CATVGLAGVNEQFF
TRBV7-2	.	TRBJ2-7	few	TGTGCCAGCAGCCCAAGTTATCAACCGGGAGCCTACGAGCAGTACTTC	CASSPSYQPGAYEQYF
TRBV12-3/TRBV12-4	.	TRBJ1-1	.	TGTGCCAGCAGGCAGGGTGCCCAGACATCAGCTTTCTTT	CASRQGAQTSAFF
TRBV29-1	TRBD1	TRBJ2-7	few	TGCAGCGTTGTAAGGAGAGTCCGGGACAGGGGGTACTACGAGCAGTACTTC	CSVVRRVRDRGYYEQYF
TRBV7-2	TRBD2	TRBJ2-3	.	TGTGCCAGCAGCTTAGATAGCGGGAGCATAGATACGCAGTATTTT	CASSLDSGSIDTQYF
TRBV6-6	.	TRBJ2-4	.	TGTGCCAGCAGTTACTTGGCAGGGGGGGACAAAAACATTCAGTACTTC	CASSYLAGGDKNIQYF
TRBV7-9	TRBD2	TRBJ2-1	few	TGTGCCAGCAGCTCAACCCAGGCGGCCGGGGGGGAGCAGTTCTTC	CASSSTQAAGGEQFF
TRBV20-1	TRBD1	TRBJ2-7	.	TGCAGTGCTAGTGGGGGACAGAAGGCCTACGAGCAGTACTTC	CSASGGQKAYEQYF
TRBV15	.	TRBJ2-7	.	TGTGCCACCAGCAGAGACGTCGAGCAGTACTTC	CATSRDVEQYF
TRBV20-1	.	TRBJ2-1	.	TGCAGTGCTAGAGAGGGGGGTGGCAGAAGCAACAATGAGCAGTTCTTC	CSAREGGGRSNNEQFF
TRBV12-3/TRBV12-4	.	TRBJ2-2	.	TGTGCCAGCAGTACCCGGGGCTGGAGGGAGCTGTTTTTT	CASSTRGWRELFF
TRBV28	.	TRBJ1-4	few	TGTGCCAGCAGTAAAAGGGCAAGATACAATGAAAAACTGTTTTTT	CASSKRARYNEKLFF
TRBV29-1	TRBD1	TRBJ1-5	.	TGCAGCGTCCTGACAGGGAGGGATCAGCCCCAGCATTTT	CSVLTGRDQPQHF
TRBV7-9	.	TRBJ2-7	.	TGTGCCAGCAGCTTTGAACCCACGAGGCAGTACTTC	CASSFEPTRQYF
TRBV30	TRBD1	TRBJ2-6	.	TGTGCCTGGAGTGGACAGGGATCTGGGGCCAACGTCCTGACTTTC	CAWSGQGSGANVLTF
TRBV25-1	TRBD2	TRBJ2-5	once	TGTGCCAGCAGTGACCCGACTAGCGGGAGACGGAATGAGCAGTACTTC	CASSDPTSGRRNEQYF
TRBV7-9	.	TRBJ1-2	.	TGTGCCAGCAGCTTATTCGGGACCGGGGTATCCTATGGCTACACCTTC	CASSLFGTGVSYGYTF
TRBV6-6	.	TRBJ1-1	few	TGTGCCAGCAGTTACGGGGATGGCACTGAAGCTTTCTTT	CASSYGDGTEAFF
TRBV27	TRBD1	TRBJ2-3	.	TGTGCCAGCAGTGCAGGGGGCGCGGGGCACAGAGACGCGTATTTT	CASSAGGAGHRDAYF
TRBV11-2	TRBD1	TRBJ2-1	few	TGTGCCAGCAGCCCGACAGGGGAAGGGACCTACAATGAGCAGTTCTTC	CASSPTGEGTYNEQFF
TRBV28	.	TRBJ2-4	.	TGTGCCAGCAGCCCCCCAAGCCGATTTGGCCAGTACTTC	CASSPPSRFGQYF
TRBV29-1	TRBD2	TRBJ2-1	.	TGCAGCGTTGCGAGCTCTAGCGGCTACAATGAGCAGTTCTTC	CSVASSSGYNEQFF
TRBV20-1	TRBD2	TRBJ2-3	.	TGCAGTCCCCGAAGTATAGCGGGAGAGGGCAGATACGCGTATTTT	CSPRSIAGEGRYAYF
TRBV7-2	.	TRBJ1-2	few	TGTGCCAGCAGTGCCTCGAGTCGGAAAGCCTCTAACTATGGCTACACCTTC	CASSASSRKASNYGYTF
TRBV7-9	.	TRBJ2-4	.	TGTGCCAGCAGCTTTTGGCTTAGCGAGCCTCAGCAGTACTTC	CASSFWLSEPQQYF
TRBV6-2/TRBV6-3	TRBD2	TRBJ2-7	.	TGTGCCAGCAGTTACCTCGGTAGCGGGACCCGGGAGCAGTACTTC	CASSYLGSGTREQYF
TRBV28	.	TRBJ2-3	.	TGTGCCAGCAGTTCAACGGGGCCGTCGGGAGACGCGTATTTT	CASSSTGPSGDAYF
TRBV9	TRBD1	TRBJ2-7	.	TGTGCCAGCAGTCCAACCGGGACAGTCTACGAGCAGTACTTC	CASSPTGTVYEQYF
TRBV7-3	.	TRBJ1-4	few	TGTGCCAGCAGCTGGGAGGGGAGCCTTAATGAAAAACTGTTTTTT	CASSWEGSLNEKLFF
TRBV20-1	TRBD2	TRBJ2-5	.	TGCAGTGCTAGAAGGACTAGCGGTTACAATGAGCAGTACTTC	CSARRTSGYNEQYF
TRBV5-1	TRBD2	TRBJ2-1	few	TGCGCCAGCAGCCACCCACGACTAGCGGGATTCAACAATGAGCAGTTCTTC	CASSHPRLAGFNNEQFF
TRBV18	.	TRBJ2-1	few	TGTGCCAGCTCACCAGGAGGAAGGTACAATGAGCAGTTCTTC	CASSPGGRYNEQFF